The 13 T cell receptor beta chains listed next were all sequenced from one sample in a study of metastatic and nonmetastatic thyroid tumors. MiXCR was used by TCRdb to re-call the PCR reads. The top ten clones hold 9% of a sample with some 45,000 clones, 12% of them seen once. Thyroid surgery was performed in patients who had received no treatment beforehand. Input material: blood. The receptors stem from a male donor with papillary thyroid cancer or a benign thyroid nodule (not recorded which). Some clones in this sample may be carry-over from other donors' samples.

In its sample, this clone was seen many times. The rearrangement uses TRBV20-1 and TRBJ2-1, with D uncertain. Germline V gives CDR1 DFQATT, CDR2 SNEGSKA (reference sequence). The V and J ends lost 6 bases and 1 base respectively, with 7 bases between them. The CDR3 covers 12 residues. The CDR3 DNA reads TGCAGTGCACCGCATTCCTACAATGAGCAGTTCTTC. Encoded protein: CSAPHSYNEQFF.

This clone was recorded many times. The chain links TRBV11-3 to TRBJ2-1, with D possibly matching TRBD1 (5 bases). The length of the CDR3 is 13 residues. V was cut by 8 bases and J by 8 bases, with 16 bases left in between. Germline V lookup: CDR1 SGHNT, CDR2 YENEEA. CDR3 coding DNA: TGTGCCAGCGGATTGCAGGTAGGGGATGAGCAGTTCTTC. Translating it yields CASGLQVGDEQFF.

This clone showed up many times. This chain uses TRBV6-2 or TRBV6-3 with TRBJ2-1, with D perhaps matching TRBD2 (5 bases). There are 14 residues in the CDR3. V lost 6 bases and J 9 bases, leaving 18 bases between the germline ends. The germline CDR1 and CDR2 sequences are MNHEY and SVGEGT. CDR3 residues: CASREMRREGEQFF. The DNA of the CDR3 is TGTGCCAGCAGAGAGATGCGTCGCGAGGGTGAGCAGTTCTTC.

V is TRBV5-1 and J is TRBJ2-3; 10 nucleotides match TRBD2. V shed 6 bases, J shed 4 bases, and the junction held 5 bases outside the gene matches. Germline V gene data show CDR1 as SGHRS and CDR2 as YFSETQ. The CDR3 contains 14 residues. In DNA, the CDR3 is TGCGCCAGCACTCTAGCGGGAGACGCAGATACGCAGTATTTT. This gives the protein CASTLAGDADTQYF.

This chain links TRBV5-1 with TRBJ1-2, with D possibly being TRBD1 (6 bases). The ends were cut back, 10 bases at V and 5 bases at J, with 24 bases in the middle. Germline V gives CDR1 SGHRS, CDR2 YFSETQ. The CDR3 runs 15 residues. CDR3 bases: TGCGCCGTCAGCTTGGCCGTCGGGGGCGCGTATGGCTACACCTTC. This translates into CAVSLAVGGAYGYTF.

This clone was counted ten times or more. The chain recombines TRBV5-6 with TRBJ2-7, with D uncertain. V lost 6 bases, J lost 2 bases, and 9 bases lay in between. The CDR3 covers 12 residues. CDR1 is SGHDT, CDR2 YYEEEE, per germline. CDR3 in amino acids: CASTTSTYEQYF. The CDR3 region has the DNA TGTGCCAGCACGACCTCCACCTACGAGCAGTACTTC.

This clone was recorded many times. The CDR3 spells CSARDGSSGSNEQFF. CDR3 bases: TGCAGTGCTAGAGATGGTAGTAGCGGGAGTAATGAGCAGTTCTTC. The chain carries TRBV20-1 and TRBJ2-1, with 9 bases fitting TRBD2. V shed 0 bases, J shed 7 bases, and the junction held 7 bases outside the gene matches. The CDR3 runs to 15 residues. CDR1 is DFQATT and CDR2 is SNEGSKA in the germline V gene (reference sequence).

This clone was recorded at least ten times. This rearrangement joins TRBV5-1 to TRBJ1-1, with TRBD1 matching 7 bases. The CDR3 contains 13 residues. V lost 4 bases and J lost 3; bases outside the gene matches: 3. CDR1 SGHRS and CDR2 YFSETQ come from the germline V gene. The CDR3, as DNA: TGCGCCAGCAGCCCCGGACAGGACACTGAAGCTTTCTTT. The encoded protein is CASSPGQDTEAFF.

On this clone: A much larger clone differs from this one at a single base, so this may be a read error. The same CDR3 also results from other DNA sequences found in this sample. This sequence joins TRBV20-1 and TRBJ2-7, with D perhaps TRBD1 (6 bases). The CDR3 totals 12 residues. Germline V gene sequence: CDR1 DFQATT, CDR2 SNEGSKA (reference sequence). The CDR3 region is CSAKDSSYEQYF. In DNA form, the CDR3 reads TGCAGTGCTAAGGACAGCTCCTACGAGCAATACTTC.

This clone was seen at least ten times. This sequence joins TRBV11-2 and TRBJ1-2; TRBD1 agrees at 8 bases. Germline assignment: CDR1 SGHAT and CDR2 FQNNGV. V dropped 4 bases and J dropped 1; count of bases not matched to a gene: 14. This CDR3 comprises 18 residues. This chain's CDR3 is CASSSNRNRGDLNYGYTF. CDR3 DNA sequence: TGTGCCAGCAGCTCCAATCGAAACAGGGGGGACCTTAACTATGGCTACACCTTC.

The chain joins TRBV11-2 to TRBJ1-1, with TRBD1 as a possible D gene (6 bases). The V and J ends lost 5 bases and 0 bases respectively, with 19 bases between them. The CDR3 covers 17 residues. CDR1 and CDR2 from the germline V gene are SGHAT and FQNNGV. The chain's CDR3 is CASSKRGRQVLNTEAFF. CDR3 DNA: TGTGCCAGCAGCAAACGAGGCCGACAGGTCCTGAACACTGAAGCTTTCTTT.

V usage is TRBV5-4 and J usage is TRBJ2-1; D unresolved. Germline V gene data show CDR1 as SGHNT and CDR2 as YYREEE (reference sequence). Trimming left V 1 base short and J 8 bases short, with 7 bases between. The CDR3 is made up of 12 amino acids. The CDR3 DNA reads as TGTGCCAGCAGCTTGATGGGGTATGAGCAGTTCTTC. As protein: CASSLMGYEQFF.

The table lists this clone with a few counts. The rearrangement joins TRBV6-1 to TRBJ1-5; D perhaps matches TRBD1 (6 bases). Trimming stripped 6 bases from V and 7 bases from J, with 16 bases between. Germline CDR1 MNHNS, CDR2 SASEGT. The CDR3 contains 14 residues. CDR3 amino acids: CASSENRVGQPQHF. In nucleotides, the CDR3 is TGTGCCAGCAGCGAAAACAGGGTAGGCCAGCCCCAGCATTTT.